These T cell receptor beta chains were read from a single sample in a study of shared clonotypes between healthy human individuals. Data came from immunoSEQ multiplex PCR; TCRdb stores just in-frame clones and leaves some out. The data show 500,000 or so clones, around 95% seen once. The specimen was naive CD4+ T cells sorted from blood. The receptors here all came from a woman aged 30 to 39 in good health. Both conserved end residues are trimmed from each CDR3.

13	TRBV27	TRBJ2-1	ASSSAQPGQGEQF
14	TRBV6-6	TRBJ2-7	ASSIGLAGGNYEQY
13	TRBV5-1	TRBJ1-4	ASSLEAGDRGKLF
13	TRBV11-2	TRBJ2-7	ASSSTTGHTYEQY
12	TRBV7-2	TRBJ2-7	ASSYSGRAHEQY
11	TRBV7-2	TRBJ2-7	ASSLGTSGEQY
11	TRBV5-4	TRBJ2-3	ASSFMETDTQY
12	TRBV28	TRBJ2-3	ASTQGGLGDTQY
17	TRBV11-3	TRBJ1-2	ASSLAQLERGRSNYGYT
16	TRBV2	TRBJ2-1	ASTGTSGRALSYNEQF
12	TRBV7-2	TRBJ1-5	ASSLDRGQWPQH
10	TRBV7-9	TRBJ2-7	ASSRVIYEQY
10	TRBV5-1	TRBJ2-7	ASSVTAYEQY
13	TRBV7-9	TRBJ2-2	ASSLDSPNTGELF
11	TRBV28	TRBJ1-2	ASTRRQMDGYT
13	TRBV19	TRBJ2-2	ASSIDRASTGELF
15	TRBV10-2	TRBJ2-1	ASSVPGLAGSDDEQF
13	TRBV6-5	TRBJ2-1	ASSSGKTLYNEQF
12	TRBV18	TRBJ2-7	ASSPGTADYEQY
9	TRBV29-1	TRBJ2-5	SVGQQETQY
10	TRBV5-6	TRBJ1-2	ASRRDSYGYT
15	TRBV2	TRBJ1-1	ASSTLLWGQTRSGAF
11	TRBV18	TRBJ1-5	ASSPGHSQPQH
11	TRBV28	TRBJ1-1	ASSQGANTEAF
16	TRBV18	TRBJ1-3	ASSRPGQTTLSGNTIY
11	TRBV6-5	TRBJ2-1	ASRTSGRATQF
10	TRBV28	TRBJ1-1	ASSPGITEAF
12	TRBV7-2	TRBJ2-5	ASSLQGREETQY
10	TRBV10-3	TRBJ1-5	AIKSWYQPQH
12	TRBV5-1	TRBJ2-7	ASSLGDPSYEQY
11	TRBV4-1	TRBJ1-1	ASSLEGGTEAF
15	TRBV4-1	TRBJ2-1	ASRLWGLAAPYNEQF
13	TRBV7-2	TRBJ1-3	ASSLWTGAGNTIY
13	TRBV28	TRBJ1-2	ASSTLGTEYNGYT
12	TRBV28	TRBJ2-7	ASSPGGEPYEQY